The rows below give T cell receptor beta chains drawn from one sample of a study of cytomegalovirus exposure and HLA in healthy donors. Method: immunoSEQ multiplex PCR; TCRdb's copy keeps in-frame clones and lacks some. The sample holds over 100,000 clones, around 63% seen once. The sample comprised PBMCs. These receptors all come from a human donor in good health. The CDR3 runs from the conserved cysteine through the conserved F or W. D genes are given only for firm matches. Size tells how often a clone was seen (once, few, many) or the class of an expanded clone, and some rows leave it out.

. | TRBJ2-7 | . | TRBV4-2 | TGTGCCAGCAGCCAAGAGTTATCGAGCTCCTACGAGCAGTACTTC | CASSQELSSSYEQYF
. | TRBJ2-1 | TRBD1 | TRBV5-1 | TGCGCCAGCAGCTTCTTTCCGGGACAGGGGTCAGGTGAGCAGTTCTTC | CASSFFPGQGSGEQFF
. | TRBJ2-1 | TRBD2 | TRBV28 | TGTGCCAGCAGAAACCCGGGAGGTACGTTCTTGAATGAGCAGTTCTTC | CASRNPGGTFLNEQFF
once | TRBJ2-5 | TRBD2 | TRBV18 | TGTGCCAGCTCGCCGGGACTAGCGACTCAAGAGACCCAGTACTTC | CASSPGLATQETQYF
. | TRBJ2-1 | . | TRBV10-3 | TGTGCCATCAAGCCGGACAGCGACAATGAGCAGTTCTTC | CAIKPDSDNEQFF
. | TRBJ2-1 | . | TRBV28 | TGTGCCAGCAGGACTAACTACAATGAGCAGTTCTTC | CASRTNYNEQFF
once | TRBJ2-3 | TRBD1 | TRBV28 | TGTGCCAGCCGATCGCTATGGGACAGGGCCACAGATACGCAGTATTTT | CASRSLWDRATDTQYF
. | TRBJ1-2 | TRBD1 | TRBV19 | TGTGCCAGTAGTCAAGGGTGGGGGACAGAGGGCTACACCTTC | CASSQGWGTEGYTF
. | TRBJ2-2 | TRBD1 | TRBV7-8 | TGTGCCAGCAGCGTTCGGGACAGGGGTAGCACCGGGGAGCTGTTTTTT | CASSVRDRGSTGELFF
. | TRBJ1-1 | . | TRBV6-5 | TGTGCCAGCAGTTACTCGACAGGACCGAACACTGAAGCTTTCTTT | CASSYSTGPNTEAFF
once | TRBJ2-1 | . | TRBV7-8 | TGTGCCAGCAGCCCCCAGGTTGTCAATGAGCAGTTCTTC | CASSPQVVNEQFF
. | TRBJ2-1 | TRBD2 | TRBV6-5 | TGTGCCAGCAGTTACTCGTCCCCAGCGGGAGGGTATGAGCAGTTCTTC | CASSYSSPAGGYEQFF
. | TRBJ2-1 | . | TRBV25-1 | TGTGCCAGCAGTGGAAAGGGACTCCCCTCCTACAATGAGCAGTTCTTC | CASSGKGLPSYNEQFF
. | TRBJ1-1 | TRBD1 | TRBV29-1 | TGCAGCGTCCAGGGACAGACGAACACTGAAGCTTTCTTT | CSVQGQTNTEAFF
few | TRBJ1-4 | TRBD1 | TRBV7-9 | TGTGCCAGCAGCTTAGTGGTTAGTGTGCCGGGACAGTTTAATGAAAAACTGTTTTTT | CASSLVVSVPGQFNEKLFF
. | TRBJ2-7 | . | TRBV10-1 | TGCGCCAGCAGTGACAGGGGCAACGACGAGCAGTACTTC | CASSDRGNDEQYF
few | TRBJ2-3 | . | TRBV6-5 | TGTGCCAGCAGGAGCGGCCCTAGCACAGATACGCAGTATTTT | CASRSGPSTDTQYF
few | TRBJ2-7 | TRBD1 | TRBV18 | TGTGCCAGCTCACCAAGGATGGGACAGCTATCCTACGAGCAGTACTTC | CASSPRMGQLSYEQYF
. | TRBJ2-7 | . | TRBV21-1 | TGTGCCAGCAGCAGAGGACAGTCTTGGTACTTC | CASSRGQSWYF
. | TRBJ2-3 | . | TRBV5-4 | TGTGCCAGCAGCCAGGCCCCGGGAGCTAGCACAGATACGCAGTATTTT | CASSQAPGASTDTQYF
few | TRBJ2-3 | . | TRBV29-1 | TGCAGCGCCGTTGGGTACGACCAGGGGAGCACAGATACGCAGTATTTT | CSAVGYDQGSTDTQYF
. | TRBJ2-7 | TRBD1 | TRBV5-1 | TGCGCCAGCAGCTTGACAGGGGGCTACGAGCAGTACTTC | CASSLTGGYEQYF
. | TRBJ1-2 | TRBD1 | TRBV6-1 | TGTGCCAGCAGTCAGGGACAGCTCTATGGCTACACCTTC | CASSQGQLYGYTF
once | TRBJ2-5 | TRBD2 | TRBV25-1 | TGTGCCAGCAGTGGCACTAGCGGGAGTGAGACCCGGTACTTC | CASSGTSGSETRYF
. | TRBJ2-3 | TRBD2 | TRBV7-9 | TGTGCCAGCAGCTTGGGGACTAGCGGGAGGGCAGATACGCAGTATTTT | CASSLGTSGRADTQYF
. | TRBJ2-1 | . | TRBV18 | TGTGCCAGCTCACCACCGGGAGTGGGGCAGTTCTTC | CASSPPGVGQFF
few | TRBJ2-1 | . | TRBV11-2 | TGTGCCAGCAGCTTTGGAGGGGTTGAGCAGTTCTTC | CASSFGGVEQFF
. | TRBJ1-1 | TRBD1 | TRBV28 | TGTGCCAGCAGTTTTAGGGGGCGAGGCACTGAAGCTTTCTTT | CASSFRGRGTEAFF
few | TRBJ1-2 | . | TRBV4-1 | TGCGCCAGCAGCCAAGCTGTCAGGAAGGATGGCTACACCTTC | CASSQAVRKDGYTF
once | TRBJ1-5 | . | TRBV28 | TGTGCCAGCAGTTTAACAGGGAATCGGCCCCAGCATTTT | CASSLTGNRPQHF
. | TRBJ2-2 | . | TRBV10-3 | TGTGCCATCAGTGAGCCGACGGGAATCGGTGACACCGGGGAGCTGTTTTTT | CAISEPTGIGDTGELFF
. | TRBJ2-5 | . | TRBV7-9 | TGTGCCAGCAGCTTAGTCGGACCAGGGTTGGAGACCCAGTACTTC | CASSLVGPGLETQYF
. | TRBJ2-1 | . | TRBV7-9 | TGTGCCAGCAGCGCATTTGAGCTGTGGTCCAATGAGCAGTTCTTC | CASSAFELWSNEQFF
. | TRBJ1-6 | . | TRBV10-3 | TGTGCCATCAGCCGCGATAACTATAATTCACCCCTCCACTTT | CAISRDNYNSPLHF
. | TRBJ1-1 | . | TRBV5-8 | TGTGCCAGCAGCTTTTTCAGGGTGGTGAACACTGAAGCTTTCTTT | CASSFFRVVNTEAFF
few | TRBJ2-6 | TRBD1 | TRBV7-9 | TGTGCCAGCAGCCAACAGGGGGCCGGAGGGGCCAACGTCCTGACTTTC | CASSQQGAGGANVLTF
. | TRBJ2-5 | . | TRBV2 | TGTGCCAGCAGCGGGGGACAAGAGACCCAGTACTTC | CASSGGQETQYF
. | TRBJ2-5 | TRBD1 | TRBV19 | TGTGCCAGTAGTATTGGACAGGGCAGCCAGACCCAGTACTTC | CASSIGQGSQTQYF
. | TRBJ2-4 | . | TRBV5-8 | TGTGCCAGCAGCTTCCAGGGGAGCGTCTTC | CASSFQGSVF
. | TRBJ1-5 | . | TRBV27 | TGTGCCAGCAGTCCCGAATTTCAGGGTCAGCCCCAGCATTTT | CASSPEFQGQPQHF
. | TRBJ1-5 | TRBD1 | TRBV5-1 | TGCGCCAGCAGCCCCAAGCCGACCGGGACAGGGAACAATCAGCCCCAGCATTTT | CASSPKPTGTGNNQPQHF
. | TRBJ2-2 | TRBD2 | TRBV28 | TGTGCCAGCAGTTTAGGGCTAGCGGGGAACACCGGGGAGCTGTTTTTT | CASSLGLAGNTGELFF
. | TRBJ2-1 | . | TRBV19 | TGTGCCAGTAGTACCCACCGGACAGTCGTAGGGTCCTACAATGAGCAGTTCTTC | CASSTHRTVVGSYNEQFF
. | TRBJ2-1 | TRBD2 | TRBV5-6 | TGTGCCAGCAGCGCTACTAGCGGGAGAAACAATGAGCAGTTCTTC | CASSATSGRNNEQFF
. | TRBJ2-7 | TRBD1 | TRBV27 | TGTGCCAGCAGTTTCGGGACAGGGGGCTACGAGCAGTACTTC | CASSFGTGGYEQYF
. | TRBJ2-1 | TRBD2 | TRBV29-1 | TGCAGCGGTAAAAGCGGGAGCTCCTACAATGAGCAGTTCTTC | CSGKSGSSYNEQFF
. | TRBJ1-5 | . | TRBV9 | TGTGCCAGCAGCGTACAGGGCAATCAGCCCCAGCATTTT | CASSVQGNQPQHF
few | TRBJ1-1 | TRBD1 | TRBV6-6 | TGTGCCAGCAGTACCGGGACAGTGAACACTGAAGCTTTCTTT | CASSTGTVNTEAFF
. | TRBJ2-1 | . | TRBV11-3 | TGTGCCAGCAGCTTAGAAGGGGCGAGGGGGAATGAGCAGTTCTTC | CASSLEGARGNEQFF
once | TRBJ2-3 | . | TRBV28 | TGTGCCAGCAGAACGGCGGGACCCAGGGATACGCAGTATTTT | CASRTAGPRDTQYF
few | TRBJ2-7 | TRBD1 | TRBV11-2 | TGTGCCAGCAGCTTTTGGGACAGCCACGAGCAGTACTTC | CASSFWDSHEQYF
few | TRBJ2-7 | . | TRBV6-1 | TGTGCCAGCAGTGGAAATCGGGTTTCCTACGAGCAGTACTTC | CASSGNRVSYEQYF
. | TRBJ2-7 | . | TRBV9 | TGTGCCAGCAGCGTAGTTTTGGGAGGCGAGCAGTACTTC | CASSVVLGGEQYF
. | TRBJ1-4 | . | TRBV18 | TGTGCCAGCTCACAACTAAAAGAGGCAACTAATGAAAAACTGTTTTTT | CASSQLKEATNEKLFF
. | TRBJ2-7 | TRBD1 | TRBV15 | TGTGCCACCAGCAGAGCTGTAGACAGGGGCCTAAGCTCCTACGAGCAGTACTTC | CATSRAVDRGLSSYEQYF